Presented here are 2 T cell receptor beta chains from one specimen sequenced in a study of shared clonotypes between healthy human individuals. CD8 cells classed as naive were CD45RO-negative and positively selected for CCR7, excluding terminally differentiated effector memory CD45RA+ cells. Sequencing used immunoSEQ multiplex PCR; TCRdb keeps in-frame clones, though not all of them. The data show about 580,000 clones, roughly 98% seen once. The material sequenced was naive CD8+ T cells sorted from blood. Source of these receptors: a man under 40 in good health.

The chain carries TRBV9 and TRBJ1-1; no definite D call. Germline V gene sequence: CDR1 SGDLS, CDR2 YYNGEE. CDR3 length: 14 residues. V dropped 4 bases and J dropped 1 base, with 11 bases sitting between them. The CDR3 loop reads CASSSTGKNTEAFF. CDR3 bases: TGTGCCAGCAGCTCGACGGGAAAGAACACTGAAGCTTTCTTT.

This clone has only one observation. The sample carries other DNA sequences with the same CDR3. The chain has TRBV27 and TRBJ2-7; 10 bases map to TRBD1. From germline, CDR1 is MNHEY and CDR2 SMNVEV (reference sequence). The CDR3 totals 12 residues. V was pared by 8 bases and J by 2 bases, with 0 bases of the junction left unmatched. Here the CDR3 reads CASGTGAYEQYF. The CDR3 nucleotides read TGTGCCAGCGGGACAGGGGCCTACGAGCAGTACTTC.